The clone carrying this T cell receptor beta chain was counted only a few times. Its specificity is unknown. Germline loops: CDR1 LNHDA, CDR2 SQIVND (reference sequence). V was pared by 6 bases and J by 8 bases, with 10 bases of the junction left unmatched. This CDR3 comprises 14 residues. These data come from a study of cytomegalovirus exposure and HLA in healthy donors. Findings and caveats of the study: Later analysis found that TCR beta chains associated with HLA were more clonally expanded than other, equally common chains. HLA alleles showed associations with approximately 15,000 TCR beta sequences in a later analysis, at a 0.05 false discovery rate. Judged likely to be a sequencing artifact was a cluster of highly shared sequence variants.

60 Vbeta and 13 Jbeta primers were used in PCR. In the original workflow: Per a later analysis, the number of unique TCR beta chains was about 80 million, of which 9 million to 14 million were shared. The table came from immunoSEQ multiplex PCR; TCRdb's copy has only in-frame clones and leaves some out. For V, J and clone size, that table is used; D and trimming come from the DNA. The table has approximately 210,000 clones, about 83% seen once. V gene TRBV19 combines with J gene TRBJ2-1, with 7 bases that match TRBD1. The receptor was derived from a woman between 50 and 59 years old in good health and CMV-seropositive. The sample was PBMCs. The DNA of the CDR3 is TGTGCCAGTAGACAAACGACAGGGCCAGATGAGCAGTTCTTC. Protein product: CASRQTTGPDEQFF.